This is a list of T cell receptor beta chains from one sample in a study of graft-versus-host responses after intestinal transplantation. The protocol was immunoSEQ multiplex PCR, while the TCRdb copy is restricted to in-frame clones and leaves out a portion. The sample carries some 70,000 clones, roughly 84% recorded once. These receptors lack a known antigen. Here the sequenced sample was unstimulated CD8+ T cells sorted from spleen or lymph node cells, taken before transplant. The source is a human donor who was the organ donor for an intestinal transplant. Each CDR3 is given with its conserved first and last residue. A D gene is named only where the DNA matches it firmly. Size tells how often a clone was seen (once, few, many) or the class of an expanded clone, and some rows leave it out.

d_gene,abundance,v_gene,j_gene,CDR3nt,CDR3aa
-,-,TRBV7-8,TRBJ1-1,TGTGCCAGCAGCTTAGGGTCGCAGGCAGGGCCCTTGAACACTGAAGCTTTCTTT,CASSLGSQAGPLNTEAFF
-,-,TRBV7-9,TRBJ2-1,TGTGCCAGCAGCTCGTGGAACCTCCCGGAGTATGAGCAGTTCTTC,CASSSWNLPEYEQFF
-,-,TRBV10-2,TRBJ2-7,TGCGCCAGCAGTGATGGCACAGACTACGAGCAGTACTTC,CASSDGTDYEQYF
-,-,TRBV10-2,TRBJ1-6,TGCGCCAGCAGTGAGTCCGGGGTAAATTCACCCCTCCACTTT,CASSESGVNSPLHF
TRBD1,-,TRBV2,TRBJ1-1,TGTGCCAGCAGGCCGAGGACAGGATCCGTAATCCCTGAAGCTTTCTTT,CASRPRTGSVIPEAFF
-,-,TRBV15,TRBJ2-5,TGTGCCACCAGCGATCCCATTCAAGAGACCCAGTACTTC,CATSDPIQETQYF
-,-,TRBV5-6,TRBJ1-2,TGTGCCAGCAGCTTGGCTTTGACAGCGGGCTATGGCTACACCTTC,CASSLALTAGYGYTF
-,-,TRBV6-5,TRBJ2-2,TGTGCCGCAGGGGACGCAGGGGCCGGGGAGCTGTTTTTT,CAAGDAGAGELFF
TRBD1,-,TRBV6-6,TRBJ2-2,TGTGCCAGCAGTTACGTTAGGGGGCTGGTCGGGGAGCTGTTTTTT,CASSYVRGLVGELFF
-,-,TRBV30,TRBJ1-5,TGTGCCTGGAGCGGGGGGTCAGGGGGCAATCAGCCCCAGCATTTT,CAWSGGSGGNQPQHF
-,-,TRBV30,TRBJ1-5,TGTGCCTGGAGTGAAGTAGGGGATAATGAGCCCCAGCATTTT,CAWSEVGDNEPQHF
-,-,TRBV7-3,TRBJ2-3,TGTGCCAGCAGCTTGAAGACAGATCCCACAGATACGCAGTATTTT,CASSLKTDPTDTQYF
TRBD2,-,TRBV5-4,TRBJ2-3,TGTGCCAGCAGCTCGGGACTAGCCACAGATACGCAGTATTTT,CASSSGLATDTQYF
-,-,TRBV9,TRBJ2-6,TGTGCCAGCAGCGGACTCGACCGTAACGGGGCCAACGTCCTGACTTTC,CASSGLDRNGANVLTF
-,-,TRBV27,TRBJ2-2,TGTGCCAGCATGGGGGGCCCCGCGTCCCCTGCACCCGGGGAGCTGTTTTTT,CASMGGPASPAPGELFF
TRBD2,-,TRBV7-9,TRBJ2-7,TGTGCCATTTCGAGCGGGGACCCCTACGAGCAGTACTTC,CAISSGDPYEQYF
-,-,TRBV11-2,TRBJ2-4,TGTGCCAGCAGCTTAGAAACGGCAGGAGGAGCCAAAAACATTCAGTACTTC,CASSLETAGGAKNIQYF
-,-,TRBV7-9,TRBJ1-1,TGTGCCAGCAGCCCCCCCAACAGGCGAGACCACCAAGCTTTCTTT,CASSPPNRRDHQAFF
TRBD1,-,TRBV5-1,TRBJ1-2,TGCGCCAGCAGCTTGGTACAGGGGACTGGCTACACCTTC,CASSLVQGTGYTF
-,-,TRBV7-9,TRBJ2-7,TGTGCCAGCAGGGAAGCCGGGCACAACCCGGACCTGTACTTC,CASREAGHNPDLYF
-,-,TRBV5-1,TRBJ2-7,TGCGCCAGCAGCCTTAACCAGGTAGTCTACGAGCAGTACTTC,CASSLNQVVYEQYF
-,-,TRBV7-9,TRBJ2-4,TGTGCCAGCAGCCTGAGTCGAAAGCTAGCCAAAAACATTCAGTACTTC,CASSLSRKLAKNIQYF
-,-,TRBV7-9,TRBJ1-1,TGTGCCAGCAGCTTAGGTTCGGGGGTCGCGGACACTGAAGCTTTCTTT,CASSLGSGVADTEAFF
TRBD2,-,TRBV6-5,TRBJ2-7,TGTGCCACAGCGGGGAGCGGGGGGTTTTACGAGCAGTACTTC,CATAGSGGFYEQYF
TRBD1,-,TRBV29-1,TRBJ1-2,TGCAGCGTCGAGACAGGGTCTAACTATGGCTACACCTTC,CSVETGSNYGYTF
-,-,TRBV5-4,TRBJ1-2,TGTGCCAGCAGCTCCGAATCGCAGGGTCCTTATGGCTACACCTTC,CASSSESQGPYGYTF
-,-,TRBV11-1,TRBJ1-3,TGTGCCAGCAGCTATTGGGCGGGGAGCTCTGGAAACACCATATATTTT,CASSYWAGSSGNTIYF
-,few,TRBV7-3,TRBJ2-3,TGTGCCAGCAGCCCTCCTGGCACAGATACGCAGTATTTT,CASSPPGTDTQYF
-,-,TRBV19,TRBJ2-7,TGTGCCAGTAGTGGGACGGCGGGATACGAGCAGTACTTC,CASSGTAGYEQYF
TRBD2,-,TRBV2,TRBJ2-1,TGTGCCAGCAGTGGACTAGCAGACGGTTCCTCCTACAATGAGCAGTTCTTC,CASSGLADGSSYNEQFF
TRBD1,once,TRBV5-6,TRBJ2-7,TGTGCCAGCAGCTTTCGGACCGACAGGGCACGATCCTACGAGCAGTACTTC,CASSFRTDRARSYEQYF
-,-,TRBV10-1,TRBJ2-3,TGCGCCAGCAGTGGGACAGCAAAATTGACTAGCACAGATACGCAGTATTTT,CASSGTAKLTSTDTQYF
-,-,TRBV4-1,TRBJ2-1,TGCGCCAGCAGCCAAGATTTGACGGGTGAGCAGTTCTTC,CASSQDLTGEQFF
-,few,TRBV9,TRBJ1-1,TGTGCCAGCAGCGTAGATGCAGGGGCGAACACTGAAGCTTTCTTT,CASSVDAGANTEAFF
TRBD2,few,TRBV15,TRBJ2-3,TGTGCCACCAGCAGAGATGCGGGGGGGCCAGATACGCAGTATTTT,CATSRDAGGPDTQYF
-,-,TRBV6-6,TRBJ2-7,TGTGCCAGCAGTTACTCGAGGGGGTTCGAGCAGTACTTC,CASSYSRGFEQYF
TRBD2,-,TRBV2,TRBJ2-7,TGTGCCGTACTATCCGGGACTAGCGGATTAGGCTACGAGCAGTACTTC,CAVLSGTSGLGYEQYF
-,few,TRBV6-6,TRBJ1-3,TGTGCCAGCAGTTCGACCTCAGGGCCGGGAAACACCATATATTTT,CASSSTSGPGNTIYF
TRBD1,-,TRBV30,TRBJ1-1,TGTGCCTGGAGGGACTCCGGGACAGGGCACACTGAAGCTTTCTTT,CAWRDSGTGHTEAFF
TRBD1,-,TRBV28,TRBJ1-1,TGTGCCAGCAGTTTTTTCCTGAGTAAGGGACAGAAGAACACTGAAGCTTTCTTT,CASSFFLSKGQKNTEAFF
-,-,TRBV4-1,TRBJ2-2,TGCGCCAGCAGCCCCCAAGGGTACGGGGAGCTGTTTTTT,CASSPQGYGELFF
TRBD2,-,TRBV13,TRBJ2-5,TGTGCCAGCAGCAACGGGGCTGCGGGGGGACCACAAGAGACCCAGTACTTC,CASSNGAAGGPQETQYF
-,-,TRBV5-6,TRBJ2-2,TGTGCCAGCAGCTCCACTCGGGACACCGGGGAGCTGTTTTTT,CASSSTRDTGELFF
-,-,TRBV27,TRBJ2-1,TGTGCCAGCAGTTTATCAACGTACGCCACCCCAAGCGGGAATGAGCAGTTCTTC,CASSLSTYATPSGNEQFF